The next 5 T cell receptor beta chains were all read from a single sample in a study of blood T cell repertoires in COVID-19. Clones were sequenced by immunoSEQ multiplex PCR, and TCRdb holds only the in-frame ones, with some missing. This table holds some 140,000 clones, about 76% found once. Sequencing input: peripheral blood. These receptors all come from a man at least 80 years old with acute or convalescent COVID-19.

The V gene is TRBV7-9, the J gene TRBJ1-2; a weak D match, TRBD1 (5 bases). Per the germline V gene, CDR1 is SEHNR and CDR2 is FQNEAQ (reference sequence). V was shortened by 5 bases and J by 4 bases, with 20 bases between the two germline ends. The CDR3 totals 16 residues. CDR3 nucleotides: TGTGCCAGCAGCCCACCTTTGGAGCGGGGGGGCTATGGCTACACCTTC. This gives the protein CASSPPLERGGYGYTF.

This clone was detected many times. This chain links TRBV5-5 with TRBJ2-5, with 8 nucleotides matching TRBD2. V shed 0 bases, J shed 7 bases, and the junction held 8 bases outside the gene matches. Germline assignment: CDR1 SGHKS and CDR2 YYEKEE (reference sequence). The CDR3 is made up of 15 amino acids. In nucleotides, the CDR3 is TGTGCCAGCAGCTTGGGGGCGAGCGGGGGTTTGACCCAGTACTTC. It yields the protein CASSLGASGGLTQYF.

This clone came up a few times. The rearrangement joins TRBV4-1 to TRBJ1-6; TRBD1 is a possible D gene (5 bases). Germline CDR1 reads MGHRA; CDR2 reads YSYEKL. Trimming took off 0 bases at V and 6 bases at J, with 12 bases between the two ends. The CDR3 extends over 16 amino acids. The CDR3 DNA is TGCGCCAGCAGCCAAGACGGGGGGATAGGTAATTCACCCCTCCACTTT. This translates into CASSQDGGIGNSPLHF.

The V gene is TRBV5-1, the J gene TRBJ1-1; 9 bases agree with TRBD1. Germline lookup yields CDR1 SGHRS and CDR2 YFSETQ. With V trimmed by 9 bases and J by 0 bases, 6 bases remained unmatched. This CDR3 is built from 14 residues. CDR3 region: CATRTGALNTEAFF. CDR3 sequence (DNA): TGCGCCACCCGGACAGGGGCGTTGAACACTGAAGCTTTCTTT.

This clone was seen at least ten times. The chain couples TRBV3-1 (or the pseudogene TRBV3-2) to TRBJ2-3; the match to TRBD2 covers 8 bases. The V segment lost 6 bases and the J segment 4 bases; nucleotides outside the gene matches: 9. CDR1 LGHDT and CDR2 YNNKEL come from the germline V gene (reference sequence). CDR3 length: 15 residues. This CDR3 is CASRPGTRAADTQYF. CDR3 nucleotide sequence: TGTGCCAGCAGGCCCGGGACTAGGGCCGCAGATACGCAGTATTTT.